The source of this TCR beta chain is a study of neurological immune-mediated disorders. TCRdb re-called the 5' RACE reads with MiXCR, one entry per CDR3 protein. Among more than 30,000 distinct CDR3 sequences listed, roughly 14% were seen once. This clonotype was seen repeatedly, ten times or more. CDR1 SGHTA and CDR2 FQGTGA come from the germline V gene. The CDR3 loop spans 13 amino acids. Trimming removed 5 bases from V and 6 bases from J; junction bases left unmatched: 3. Noted time point: technical triplicate 2. The sample consisted of CD4+ T cells from blood. The chain couples TRBV7-3 to TRBJ2-2, with 7 bases identical to TRBD2. The receptor's source is a female donor with HTLV-1-associated myelopathy (HAM/TSP). CDR3 sequence (DNA): TGTGCCAGCAGCCCGGCGGGGGCCGGGGAGCTGTTTTTT. Its translation: CASSPAGAGELFF.